What follows are 7 T cell receptor beta chains derived from one specimen sequenced in a study of shared clonotypes between healthy human individuals. Only in-frame clones appear in the TCRdb table, and some are missing; sequencing was by immunoSEQ multiplex PCR. The profile shows around 750,000 clones, around two thirds of them singletons. Specimen: memory CD4+ T cells sorted from blood. Indicated subset: CD45RA-negative fraction. The receptors here all came from a woman in her 30s in good health.

Notes on this clone: Other DNA sequences in the same sample also yield this CDR3. The chain couples TRBV5-1 to TRBJ2-4; D assignment may be TRBD1 or TRBD2 (5 bases each). The CDR3 contains 14 residues. V lost 1 base to trimming and J lost 7 bases, with 12 bases between them. Germline loops: CDR1 SGHRS, CDR2 YFSETQ. DNA for the CDR3: TGCGCCAGCAGCTTGCTCGGGGCTAAGAACATTCAGTACTTC. Residues: CASSLLGAKNIQYF.

V and J are TRBV11-2 and TRBJ2-7; 8 bases fit TRBD2. This CDR3 is 15 amino acids long. CDR1 is SGHAT, CDR2 FQNNGV, per germline. V shed 6 bases and J 3 bases; nucleotides not matched to a gene: 10. The CDR3 DNA follows: TGTGCCAGCAGGAGTGGGTCCAGCGGGAGCTACGAGCAGTACTTC. This encodes CASRSGSSGSYEQYF.

V and J are TRBV5-1 and TRBJ1-4; 11 nucleotides line up with TRBD1. Trimming took 4 bases from V and 8 from J; bases not matched to a gene: 4. Per the germline V gene, CDR1 is SGHRS and CDR2 is YFSETQ. The CDR3 spans 14 residues. CDR3 DNA: TGCGCCAGCAGCCCGGGACAGGGGGAGGAAAAACTGTTTTTT. It yields the protein CASSPGQGEEKLFF.

The CDR3 region is CASRQGGTGELFF. CDR3 in DNA: TGTGCCAGCAGGCAGGGGGGTACCGGGGAGCTGTTTTTT. The genes are TRBV5-4 and TRBJ2-2, with D perhaps TRBD1 (7 bases). The CDR3 is 13 residues long. Trimming cost V 5 bases and J 5 bases, with 10 bases left between them. The germline CDR1 and CDR2 sequences are SGHNT and YYREEE (reference sequence).

The rearrangement uses TRBV5-4 and TRBJ2-3; D uncertain. Trimming stripped 1 base from V and 6 bases from J, with 12 bases between. The CDR3 is made up of 14 amino acids. Germline-derived CDR1 and CDR2 are SGHNT and YYREEE (reference sequence). The chain's CDR3 is CASSLRPDSDTQYF. DNA for the CDR3: TGTGCCAGCAGCTTGAGGCCTGATTCGGATACGCAGTATTTT.

The CDR3 DNA reads TGTGCCAGCAGCTTAAGAAACCATGGCTACACCTTC. Its translation is CASSLRNHGYTF. The genes are TRBV7-2 and TRBJ1-2; no firm D call. The CDR3 is 12 residues long. The germline V and J ends were trimmed by 2 bases and 6 bases, with 7 bases remaining between them. Germline CDR1 reads SGHTA; CDR2 reads FQGNSA.

V usage is TRBV30 and J usage is TRBJ1-2; D is ambiguous. The ends were cut back, 1 base at V and 1 base at J, with 16 bases in the middle. The CDR3 is 16 residues long. Germline loops: CDR1 GTSNPN, CDR2 SVGIG (reference sequence). The chain's CDR3 is CAWSASQPLHNYGYTF. CDR3 in DNA: TGTGCCTGGAGTGCATCACAACCACTCCATAACTATGGCTACACCTTC.